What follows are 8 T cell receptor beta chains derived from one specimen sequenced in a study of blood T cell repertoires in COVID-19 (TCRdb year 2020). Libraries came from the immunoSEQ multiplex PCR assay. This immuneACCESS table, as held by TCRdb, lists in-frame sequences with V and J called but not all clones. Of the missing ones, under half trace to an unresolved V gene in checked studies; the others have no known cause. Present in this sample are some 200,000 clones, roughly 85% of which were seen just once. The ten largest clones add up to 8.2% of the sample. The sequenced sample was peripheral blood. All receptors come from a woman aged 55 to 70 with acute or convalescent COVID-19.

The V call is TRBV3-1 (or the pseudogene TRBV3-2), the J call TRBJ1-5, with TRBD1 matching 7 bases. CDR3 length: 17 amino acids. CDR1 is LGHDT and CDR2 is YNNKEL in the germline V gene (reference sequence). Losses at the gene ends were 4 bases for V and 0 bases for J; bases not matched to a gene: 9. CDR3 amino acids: CASSPARTGYSNQPQHF. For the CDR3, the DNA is TGTGCCAGCAGCCCGGCTCGGACAGGTTATAGCAATCAGCCCCAGCATTTT.

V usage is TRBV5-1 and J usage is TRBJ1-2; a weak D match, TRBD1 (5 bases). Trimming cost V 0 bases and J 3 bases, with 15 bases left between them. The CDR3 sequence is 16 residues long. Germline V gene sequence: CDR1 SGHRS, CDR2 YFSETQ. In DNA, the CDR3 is TGCGCCAGCAGCTTGGCCGAGGGGCGCGGGGACTATGGCTACACCTTC. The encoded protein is CASSLAEGRGDYGYTF.

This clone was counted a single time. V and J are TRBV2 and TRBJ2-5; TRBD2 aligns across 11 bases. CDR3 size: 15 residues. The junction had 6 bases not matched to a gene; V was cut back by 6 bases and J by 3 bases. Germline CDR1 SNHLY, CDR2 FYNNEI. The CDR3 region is CASRLGTSGKETQYF. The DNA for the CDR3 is TGTGCCAGCAGGTTGGGGACTAGCGGTAAAGAGACCCAGTACTTC.

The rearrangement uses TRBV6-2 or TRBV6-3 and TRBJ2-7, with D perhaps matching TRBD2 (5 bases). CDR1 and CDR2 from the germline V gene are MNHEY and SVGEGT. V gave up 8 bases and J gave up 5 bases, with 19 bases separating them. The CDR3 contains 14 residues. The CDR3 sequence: CASGPASRSDEQYV. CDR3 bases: TGTGCCAGCGGCCCCGCTAGCCGCAGCGACGAGCAGTACGTC.

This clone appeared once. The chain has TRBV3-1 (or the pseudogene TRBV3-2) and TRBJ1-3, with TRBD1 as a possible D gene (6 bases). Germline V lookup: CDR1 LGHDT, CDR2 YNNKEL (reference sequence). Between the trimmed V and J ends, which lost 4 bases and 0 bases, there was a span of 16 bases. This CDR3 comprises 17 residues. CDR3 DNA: TGTGCCAGCAGCCTCTCACAGGGTACTAACTCTGGAAACACCATATATTTT. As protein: CASSLSQGTNSGNTIYF.

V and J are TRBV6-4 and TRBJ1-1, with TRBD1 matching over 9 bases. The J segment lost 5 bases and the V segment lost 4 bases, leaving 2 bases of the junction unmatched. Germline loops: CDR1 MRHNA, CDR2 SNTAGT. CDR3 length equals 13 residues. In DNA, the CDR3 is TGTGCCAGCAGTGCAGACAGGGGGACTGAAGCTTTCTTT. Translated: CASSADRGTEAFF.

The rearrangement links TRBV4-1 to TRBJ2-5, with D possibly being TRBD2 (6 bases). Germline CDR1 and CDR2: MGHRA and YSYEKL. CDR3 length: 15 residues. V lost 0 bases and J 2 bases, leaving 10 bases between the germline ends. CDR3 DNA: TGCGCCAGCAGCCAAGATCCCAGCGGGCAAGAGACCCAGTACTTC. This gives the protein CASSQDPSGQETQYF.

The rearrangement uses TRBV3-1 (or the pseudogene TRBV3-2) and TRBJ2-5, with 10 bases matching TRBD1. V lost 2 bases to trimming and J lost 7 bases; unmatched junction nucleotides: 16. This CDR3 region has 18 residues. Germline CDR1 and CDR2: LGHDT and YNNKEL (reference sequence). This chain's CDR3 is CASSQLSGTGALKATQYF. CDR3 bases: TGTGCCAGCAGCCAACTCTCCGGGACAGGGGCCCTTAAGGCGACCCAGTACTTC.